This passage covers 15 T cell receptor beta chains from one sample sequenced in a study of control samples from healthy donors and cancer patients. Assay used: immunoSEQ multiplex PCR; TCRdb lists only in-frame clones, some missing. Among around 79,000 clones, approximately 93% were seen once, and the ten largest hold around 1.3%. Sequencing input: PBMCs. These receptors originate from a woman aged 35 to 49 with lung cancer.

The chain couples TRBV2 to TRBJ1-1; D remains unclear. V gave up 10 bases and J gave up 1 base, with 4 bases separating them. Per germline, CDR1 SNHLY and CDR2 FYNNEI. The CDR3 runs to 10 residues. CDR3 amino acids: CATKNTEAFF. In DNA, the CDR3 is TGTGCCACCAAGAACACTGAAGCTTTCTTT. Full variable domain (remainder filled in from reference TRBV2 and TRBJ1-1): EPEVTQTPSHQVTQMGQEVILRCVPISNHLYFYWYRQILGQKVEFLVSFYNNEISEKSEIFDDQFSVERPDGSNFTLKIRSTKLEDSAMYFCATKNTEAFFGQGTRLTVV.

V gene TRBV9 combines with J gene TRBJ1-5, with 8 bases identical to TRBD1. This CDR3 spans 17 amino acids. Losses at the gene ends were 0 bases for V and 2 bases for J; bases not matched to a gene: 7. In germline, CDR1 is SGDLS, CDR2 YYNGEE. The CDR3 DNA reads TGTGCCAGCAGCGTAGAGGACAGGGAGTTGGGCAATCAGCCCCAGCATTTT. Protein: CASSVEDRELGNQPQHF.

Only one count was recorded for this clone. The genes are TRBV12-3 or TRBV12-4 and TRBJ2-2; D gene unclear. With 4 bases removed from V and 6 bases from J, the gap between germline ends came to 0 bases. The length of the CDR3 is 10 residues. DNA of the CDR3: TGTGCCAGCAGTTCCGGGGAGCTGTTTTTT. Encoded protein: CASSSGELFF.

The chain carries TRBV18 and TRBJ2-7, with 9 bases fitting TRBD1. J lost 1 base, V lost 6 bases, and 16 bases had no gene match. Germline assignment: CDR1 KGHSH and CDR2 LQKENI. The CDR3 loop spans 18 amino acids. The DNA of the CDR3 is TGTGCCAGCTCGCTAGTAACCGGGACAGGGATCCAGTCCTACGAGCAGTACTTC. Translation: CASSLVTGTGIQSYEQYF.

The V gene is TRBV5-1, the J gene TRBJ1-1, with a possible D match to TRBD1 (5 bases). Trimming pared 9 bases from V and 6 bases from J, leaving 15 bases between. Germline CDR1 is SGHRS and CDR2 is YFSETQ. The CDR3 is 12 amino acids. This CDR3 is CATQGAEAEAFF. CDR3 coding DNA: TGCGCCACCCAAGGGGCGGAGGCTGAAGCTTTCTTT.

CDR3 nucleotide sequence: TGTGCCAGCAGCTTCCAAGGGGAGTTAGGTGAAGCTTTCTTT. This gives the protein CASSFQGELGEAFF. The chain carries TRBV7-2 and TRBJ1-1; a possible D gene is TRBD1 (5 bases). Germline CDR1 and CDR2: SGHTA and FQGNSA. The ends were cut back, 3 bases at V and 7 bases at J, with 15 bases in the middle. This CDR3 spans 14 amino acids.

This clone was counted once. V and J are TRBV18 and TRBJ1-1, with a possible D match to TRBD1 (5 bases). Germline CDR1 reads KGHSH; CDR2 reads LQKENI. The ends were cut back, 1 base at V and 5 bases at J, with 17 bases in the middle. CDR3 length equals 16 residues. The CDR3 nucleotides are TGTGCCAGCTCACCACAAACAGACGCGGGGCAGACTGAAGCTTTCTTT. It specifies CASSPQTDAGQTEAFF.

The genes are TRBV7-9 and TRBJ2-3, with a weak D call TRBD2 (6 bases). Trimming stripped 1 base from V and 1 base from J, with 12 bases between. Germline assignment: CDR1 SEHNR and CDR2 FQNEAQ (reference sequence). The CDR3 sequence is 16 residues long. The CDR3 region has the DNA TGTGCCAGCAGCTTAGTTACAGGAGGGGGCACAGATACGCAGTATTTT. As protein: CASSLVTGGGTDTQYF.

The V and J genes are TRBV2 and TRBJ1-2, with no clear D. V gave up 2 bases and J gave up 5 bases, with 9 bases separating them. The V gene's germline CDR1 is SNHLY and CDR2 FYNNEI. The CDR3 loop spans 13 amino acids. Here the CDR3 DNA reads TGTGCCAGCAGTGAAATCCCAGTTTATGGCTACACCTTC. Residues: CASSEIPVYGYTF.

The gene calls are TRBV12-5 and TRBJ2-7; TRBD1 might be the D (6 bases). V lost 6 bases to trimming and J lost 2 bases, with 14 bases between them. CDR3 length: 14 residues. The germline V gene has CDR1 LGHNT and CDR2 FRNRAP. CDR3 sequence reads: CASGWAGDTYEQYF. In DNA form, the CDR3 reads TGTGCTAGTGGCTGGGCAGGGGATACCTACGAGCAGTACTTC.

A few counts support this clone. This chain connects TRBV7-8 to TRBJ1-6, with TRBD1 matching over 7 bases. With V trimmed by 5 bases and J by 7 bases, 5 bases remained unmatched. Germline V gene data show CDR1 as SGHVS and CDR2 as FQNEAQ. CDR3 length: 14 residues. CDR3: CASSPTGYNSPLHF. The CDR3 DNA is TGTGCCAGCAGCCCGACAGGGTACAATTCACCCCTCCACTTT.

This clone was counted once. The chain joins TRBV2 to TRBJ1-3, with a possible D match to TRBD1 (6 bases). This CDR3 region has 15 residues. Trimming left V 7 bases short and J 0 bases short, with 13 bases between. CDR1 is SNHLY, CDR2 FYNNEI, per germline. The CDR3 spells CASNGQLVSGNTIYF. The CDR3 DNA follows: TGTGCCAGCAATGGACAGCTGGTCTCTGGAAACACCATATATTTT.

The rearrangement links TRBV2 to TRBJ1-1; TRBD1 is a possible D gene (6 bases). Germline values: CDR1 SNHLY, CDR2 FYNNEI. Trimming stripped 7 bases from V and 5 bases from J, with 17 bases between. CDR3 length: 14 amino acids. Here the CDR3 reads CASNPGPGVTEAFF. In nucleotides, the CDR3 is TGTGCCAGCAACCCGGGACCAGGGGTTACTGAAGCTTTCTTT.

The chain couples TRBV4-2 to TRBJ1-5; D is ambiguous. CDR1 and CDR2 (germline): LGHNA, YNFKEQ. The CDR3 is 13 amino acids. Trimming removed 0 bases from V and 6 bases from J, with 6 bases in between. The CDR3, as DNA: TGTGCCAGCAGCCAAGATCGAGGTCAGCCCCAGCATTTT. This sequence encodes CASSQDRGQPQHF.

This chain joins TRBV3-1 (or the pseudogene TRBV3-2) and TRBJ2-1; D might be TRBD2 (7 bases). V lost 4 bases and J 2 bases, leaving 15 bases between the germline ends. The CDR3 length is 16 residues. Germline V lookup: CDR1 LGHDT, CDR2 YNNKEL (reference sequence). This CDR3 is CASSPGGGGAYNEQFF. For the CDR3, the DNA is TGTGCCAGCAGCCCCGGGGGAGGGGGGGCCTACAATGAGCAGTTCTTC.